What follows is one T cell receptor beta chain and its context. What it binds is not known. This sample is drawn from a study of beta chain features in type 1 diabetes. Study background: Sorted cells, 107,917,701 in number, were examined across all samples.

Unmatched junction bases numbered 7, after V lost 5 bases and J lost 4 bases. The CDR3 has 16 residues. The V gene's germline CDR1 is SEHNR and CDR2 FQNEAQ (reference sequence). Study-level findings and limits: People with Type 1 diabetes carried modestly yet significantly shorter TCRB CDR3s in all four CD4+ subsets. VDJ junctions in type 1 diabetes patients carried more deletions and fewer insertions. The study left unresolved whether HLA type influences TCRB rearrangement.

Of the isolated RNA, all was reverse transcribed, and so the sequenced material was expressed TCRB transcripts. Assay: immunoSEQ multiplex PCR; the TCRdb copy retains only in-frame clones and omits some. The sample consists of 900,000 or so clones, 15% to 20% of them appearing once. The receptor was derived from a woman between 18 and 30 years old in good health. Sequencing was performed on naive CD4+ T cells from blood. V usage is TRBV7-9 and J usage is TRBJ2-3; TRBD2 aligns across 12 bases. Written as DNA, the CDR3 is TGTGCCAGCAGCCCTGGACTAGCGGGACCGTCAGATACGCAGTATTTT. Encoded protein: CASSPGLAGPSDTQYF.